This T cell receptor beta chain was observed in a study of T cells after yellow fever vaccination. This clonotype has just a few counts. TCR cDNA, made by 5'RACE template switching, carried an added universal primer site and UMIs. MiXCR, applied by TCRdb to the 5' RACE reads, yields one record per CDR3 protein. The sample has hundreds of thousands of distinct CDR3 sequences; 3% to 4.5% are singletons. CDR1 LNHNV and CDR2 YYDKDF come from the germline V gene (reference sequence). V gave up 10 bases and J gave up 3 bases, with 9 bases separating them. The CDR3 has 12 residues. The chain carries TRBV15 and TRBJ1-4; maybe TRBD1 (6 bases). Specimen: PBMCs, collected on the day of the yellow fever booster vaccination. The receptor was isolated from a man between 18 and 35 years old who received the YFV17D yellow fever vaccine. CDR3 residues: CAIGGSNEKLFF. In DNA, the CDR3 is TGTGCCATAGGGGGGTCTAATGAAAAACTGTTTTTT.